The subject of this entry is one T cell receptor (beta chain). The CDR3 runs 15 residues. The germline gives CDR1 LGHDT, CDR2 YNNKEL (reference sequence). The V end lost 5 bases, the J end lost 9 bases, and 17 bases lay between the germline ends. This sample stems from a study of blood T cell repertoires in COVID-19. At the level of the study: Material from acute and convalescent COVID-19 was sourced from the United States, Italy and Spain. PBMCs, B-cell-depleted T cells, or T cells provided the cDNA or gDNA that made up the material.

Source study methods: Amplification from reference gene primers served as the basis for estimated nucleated cell counts. The protocol was immunoSEQ multiplex PCR, while the TCRdb copy is restricted to in-frame clones and leaves out a portion. V and J calls and clone size are given by that table; D and trimming were obtained from the DNA. The data hold 200,000 to 250,000 clones, with roughly nine tenths observed a single time. Sequencing was done on a sample of peripheral blood. V usage is TRBV3-1 (or the pseudogene TRBV3-2) and J usage is TRBJ1-6; maybe TRBD1 (6 bases). The receptor was isolated from a man aged 60 to 75 with COVID-19, enrolled during active disease. In nucleotides, the CDR3 is TGTGCCAGCAGCGGCCGGGACATGACTGGTTCACCCCTCCACTTT. This codes for CASSGRDMTGSPLHF.